These 29 T cell receptor beta chains came from one sample sequenced in a study of blood T cell repertoires in COVID-19. The assay was immunoSEQ multiplex PCR, and TCRdb's table has in-frame clones only and misses some. Of 94,000 or so clones in the sample, about 86% were seen once. The sequenced sample consisted of peripheral blood. The receptors here all came from a woman in her 70s with acute or convalescent COVID-19.

This chain joins TRBV19 and TRBJ1-2; 10 bases map to TRBD1. V gave up 7 bases and J gave up 8 bases; unmatched junction bases: 10. The CDR3 covers 14 residues. Germline V CDR1 and CDR2: LNHDA, SQIVND (reference sequence). The CDR3 sequence is CASTTDRGRRGYTF. The DNA for the CDR3 is TGTGCCAGTACCACCGACAGGGGGCGTCGGGGCTACACCTTC. Complete variable domain (other parts from reference TRBV19 and TRBJ1-2): DGGITQSPKYLFRKEGQNVTLSCEQNLNHDAMYWYRQDPGQGLRLIYYSQIVNDFQKGDIAEGYSVSREKKESFPLTVTSAQKNPTAFYLCASTTDRGRRGYTFGSGTRLTVV.

A remark on this clone: Other nucleotide sequences in the sample specify the same CDR3. In DNA, the CDR3 is TGTGCCAGCAGTTCCAGCCGGGGTGAAGCTTTCTTT. Its translation is CASSSSRGEAFF. The V and J genes are TRBV27 and TRBJ1-1, with D hard to call. Germline loops: CDR1 MNHEY, CDR2 SMNVEV (reference sequence). This CDR3 is 12 amino acids long. Trimming cost V 4 bases and J 7 bases, with 10 bases left between them.

The table lists this clone with a few counts. J is TRBJ2-3 and V is TRBV5-3; the match to TRBD1 covers 7 bases. TRBV5-3 is an open reading frame whose function is uncertain. V dropped 3 bases and J dropped 4; count of bases not matched to a gene: 11. The CDR3 runs to 16 residues. The DNA of the CDR3 is TGTGCCAGAAGCTATTGGACAGGCGGAGGTCCAGATACGCAGTATTTT. Translating gives CARSYWTGGGPDTQYF.

This clone was seen a single time. The chain combines TRBV11-1 with TRBJ1-1; the D is unclear. Looked up from germline, CDR1 is SGHAT and CDR2 is FQDESV (reference sequence). CDR3 length: 13 residues. Trimming cost V 5 bases and J 6 bases, with 13 bases left between them. The chain's CDR3 is CASSPSAQPEAFF. The CDR3 DNA follows: TGTGCCAGCAGCCCTAGTGCGCAGCCTGAAGCTTTCTTT.

V and J are TRBV7-8 and TRBJ1-6, with TRBD1 matching 9 bases. The V gene end was trimmed by 5 bases and the J gene end by 3 bases; junction bases not matched to a gene: 8. The CDR3 extends over 17 amino acids. Looked up from germline, CDR1 is SGHVS and CDR2 is FQNEAQ. Here the CDR3 reads CASSILQGARYNSPLHF. The CDR3 region has the DNA TGTGCCAGCAGCATACTACAGGGGGCCCGCTATAATTCACCCCTCCACTTT.

In regard to this clone: The junction departs from germline at one end; a sequencing error may be responsible. This rearrangement joins TRBV19 to TRBJ2-4; 8 nucleotides agree with TRBD1. This CDR3 contains 15 residues. CDR1 and CDR2 from the germline V gene are LNHDA and SQIVND (reference sequence). The CDR3: CASTSKGLGQGGLGF. The CDR3 region has the DNA TGTGCCAGTACCAGTAAGGGACTTGGACAGGGCGGGTTGGGCTTC.

The chain employs TRBV5-4 and TRBJ1-2; a possible D gene is TRBD1 (6 bases). V lost 2 bases to trimming and J lost 2 bases, with 10 bases between them. Germline CDR1 SGHNT, CDR2 YYREEE (reference sequence). This CDR3 region has 14 residues. CDR3 DNA: TGTGCCAGCAGCTTTAAGGGGGGGAACTATGGCTACACCTTC. Protein product: CASSFKGGNYGYTF. Supplemented by reference TRBV5-4 and TRBJ1-2, the full variable domain reads ETGVTQSPTHLIKTRGQQVTLRCSSQSGHNTVSWYQQALGQGPQFIFQYYREEENGRGNFPPRFSGLQFPNYSSELNVNALELDDSALYLCASSFKGGNYGYTFGSGTRLTVV.

This chain joins TRBV2 and TRBJ2-7, with TRBD1 identical over 10 bases. V lost 6 bases to trimming and J lost 3 bases; unmatched junction nucleotides: 5. The CDR3 sequence is 14 residues long. CDR1 SNHLY and CDR2 FYNNEI come from the germline V gene. In nucleotides, the CDR3 is TGTGCCAGCAGCCCCAGGGACAGGGGCTACGAGCAGTACTTC. Protein: CASSPRDRGYEQYF.

The chain carries TRBV25-1 and TRBJ1-6; TRBD1 agrees at 10 bases. Germline trimming cut 4 bases from V and 9 bases from J; bases unmatched to any gene: 6. The CDR3 totals 15 residues. CDR1 is MGHDK, CDR2 SYGVNS, per germline. The CDR3 loop is CASSGGTGASSPLHF. In DNA, the CDR3 is TGTGCCAGCAGTGGGGGGACAGGGGCTTCTTCACCCCTCCACTTT.

For the CDR3, the DNA is TGTGCCAGCAGTTGGGGGGGCAGGCCTAACTATGGCTACACCTTC. Protein sequence: CASSWGGRPNYGYTF. The rearrangement joins TRBV7-9 to TRBJ1-2; D might be TRBD1 (6 bases). CDR3 size: 15 residues. The germline V gene encodes CDR1 SEHNR and CDR2 FQNEAQ (reference sequence). The V and J ends lost 6 bases and 0 bases respectively, with 14 bases between them.

The rearrangement joins TRBV5-1 to TRBJ2-7; 14 bases map to TRBD2. V gave up 0 bases and J gave up 5 bases; unmatched junction bases: 1. Per germline, CDR1 SGHRS and CDR2 YFSETQ. This CDR3 is built from 15 residues. The DNA for the CDR3 is TGCGCCAGCAGCTTGGCGGGACTAGCGGGAGACGAGCAGTACTTC. This gives the protein CASSLAGLAGDEQYF.

This clone was seen just once. The chain recombines TRBV19 with TRBJ2-5; D unresolved. CDR1 and CDR2 (germline): LNHDA, SQIVND (reference sequence). V gave up 5 bases and J gave up 6 bases, with 16 bases separating them. This CDR3 is 14 amino acids long. The CDR3 nucleotides are TGTGCCAGTAGTTCAACGCAGGTTGGCAAGACCCAGTACTTC. Translating it yields CASSSTQVGKTQYF.

The chain couples TRBV5-6 to TRBJ2-1; D might be TRBD2 (6 bases). The V end lost 1 base, the J end lost 6 bases, and 17 bases lay between the germline ends. The germline V gene encodes CDR1 SGHDT and CDR2 YYEEEE. CDR3 size: 16 residues. CDR3 amino acids: CASSLIGSYIGNEQFF. The CDR3 coding sequence is TGTGCCAGCAGCTTGATCGGGAGTTATATCGGCAATGAGCAGTTCTTC.

The genes are TRBV29-1 and TRBJ2-2; the match to TRBD2 covers 9 bases. Germline V gene sequence: CDR1 SQVTM, CDR2 ANQGSEA. The CDR3 consists of 15 residues. Trimming took 5 bases from V and 2 from J; bases not matched to a gene: 6. The CDR3 loop is CSVRSTSGNTGELFF. The CDR3 DNA reads TGCAGCGTTCGTTCGACTAGCGGTAACACCGGGGAGCTGTTTTTT.

CDR3 DNA: TGTGCCAGCAGCCGGGGAAGGAATCGAGCTAACTATGGCTACACCTTC. This sequence encodes CASSRGRNRANYGYTF. V usage is TRBV7-9 and J usage is TRBJ1-2; no reliable D call. The CDR3 length is 16 residues. Deletions cut 5 bases from V and 0 bases from J, with 16 bases between. Per the germline V gene, CDR1 is SEHNR and CDR2 is FQNEAQ (reference sequence).

This sequence joins TRBV28 and TRBJ2-2; tentatively, D is TRBD1 (6 bases). The CDR3 extends over 16 amino acids. V lost 6 bases to trimming and J lost 3 bases, with 17 bases between them. CDR1 and CDR2 from the germline V gene are MDHEN and SYDVKM. Here the CDR3 reads CASRRIGGRYTGELFF. The CDR3, as DNA: TGTGCCAGCAGACGTATTGGGGGCAGGTACACCGGGGAGCTGTTTTTT.

The V gene is TRBV19, the J gene TRBJ1-5, with 8 bases lining up with TRBD1. Germline values: CDR1 LNHDA, CDR2 SQIVND (reference sequence). The V segment lost 4 bases and the J segment 2 bases; nucleotides outside the gene matches: 4. The CDR3 runs to 15 residues. This chain's CDR3 is CASSTDRVGNQPQHF. In nucleotides, the CDR3 is TGTGCCAGTAGTACGGACAGGGTCGGCAATCAGCCCCAGCATTTT.

This chain uses TRBV28 with TRBJ1-4; no firm D call. The CDR3 has 13 residues. Deletions cut 8 bases from V and 0 bases from J, with 7 bases between. Germline V lookup: CDR1 MDHEN, CDR2 SYDVKM. The CDR3 DNA reads TGTGCCAGCCTCGGTGCAACTAATGAAAAACTGTTTTTT. The encoded protein is CASLGATNEKLFF.

CDR3 region: CASSPSGQGRSGYTF. In DNA, the CDR3 is TGTGCCAGCTCACCATCGGGACAGGGGAGGAGCGGCTACACCTTC. The gene calls are TRBV18 and TRBJ1-2; 10 bases are shared with TRBD1. CDR1 KGHSH and CDR2 LQKENI come from the germline V gene. V shed 2 bases and J 8 bases; nucleotides not matched to a gene: 8. The CDR3 has 15 amino acids.

The chain has TRBV19 and TRBJ1-2; possibly TRBD1 for D (6 bases). The CDR3 length is 14 residues. V was cut by 3 bases and J by 7 bases, with 15 bases left in between. CDR1 is LNHDA and CDR2 is SQIVND in the germline V gene (reference sequence). The CDR3, as DNA: TGTGCCAGTAGTATCGCCCCGGGACATCTTGGCTACACCTTC. Residues: CASSIAPGHLGYTF.

The chain combines TRBV5-5 with TRBJ1-6; D gene ambiguous. The ends were cut back, 1 base at V and 5 bases at J, with 13 bases in the middle. Germline V lookup: CDR1 SGHKS, CDR2 YYEKEE (reference sequence). CDR3 size: 16 residues. In DNA, the CDR3 is TGTGCCAGCAGCTTGTTCGTGAGCGGGAATAATTCACCCCTCCACTTT. This encodes CASSLFVSGNNSPLHF.

The chain uses TRBV29-1 and TRBJ1-2; D unresolved. The CDR3 extends over 14 amino acids. V lost 4 bases and J lost 7, with 19 bases in between. CDR1 is SQVTM, CDR2 ANQGSEA, per germline. DNA for the CDR3: TGCAGCGTTGGGAGCGGGCTTCGGTGGGGTGGCTACACCTTC. As protein: CSVGSGLRWGGYTF.

V gene TRBV24-1 combines with J gene TRBJ1-1; tentative D call: TRBD1 (5 bases). This CDR3 is 15 amino acids long. V was clipped by 5 bases and J by 3 bases, with 15 bases between them. Germline-derived CDR1 and CDR2 are KGHDR and SFDVKD. CDR3 in DNA: TGTGCCACCAGTGCTGGGGGGACCGGGGACACTGAAGCTTTCTTT. The encoded protein is CATSAGGTGDTEAFF.

The rearrangement links TRBV3-1 (or the pseudogene TRBV3-2) to TRBJ1-2, with 7 bases identical to TRBD1. CDR1 is LGHDT and CDR2 is YNNKEL in the germline V gene (reference sequence). CDR3 length equals 13 residues. V trimming: 6 bases; J trimming: 3 bases; junction bases outside the gene matches: 4. The CDR3 is CASSRQGHYGYTF. The CDR3 nucleotides are TGTGCCAGCAGTCGACAGGGCCACTATGGCTACACCTTC.

The chain uses TRBV2 and TRBJ2-7; no definite D call. This CDR3 comprises 13 residues. Germline V lookup: CDR1 SNHLY, CDR2 FYNNEI. V was trimmed by 6 bases and J by 1 base, leaving 10 bases between them. CDR3 sequence: CASSAQESYEQYF. The CDR3 DNA sequence: TGTGCCAGCAGCGCGCAAGAATCCTACGAGCAGTACTTC.

V and J are TRBV5-1 and TRBJ1-4, with 7 bases identical to TRBD1. Unmatched junction bases numbered 7, after V lost 4 bases and J lost 7 bases. The CDR3 contains 14 residues. CDR1 SGHRS and CDR2 YFSETQ come from the germline V gene. This chain's CDR3 is CASSAGQLPEKLFF. The CDR3 nucleotides are TGCGCCAGCAGCGCGGGACAGCTGCCTGAAAAACTGTTTTTT.

This clone was picked up a small number of times. The chain joins TRBV30 to TRBJ1-3, with D unresolved. Germline CDR1 GTSNPN, CDR2 SVGIG (reference sequence). The CDR3 is 14 residues long. V was cut by 2 bases and J by 9 bases, with 17 bases left in between. The CDR3 loop is CAWSFSTSGGTIYF. The CDR3 DNA is TGTGCCTGGAGTTTCTCAACCTCCGGCGGCACCATATATTTT. The entire variable domain, with the rest obtained from reference TRBV30 and TRBJ1-3, is as follows: SQTIHQWPATLVQPVGSPLSLECTVEGTSNPNLYWYRQAAGRGLQLLFYSVGIGQISSEVPQNLSASRPQDRQFILSSKKLLLSDSGFYLCAWSFSTSGGTIYFGEGSWLTVV.

In this sample, this clone turned up a few times. The V and J genes are TRBV5-6 and TRBJ1-2; D is unclear. From germline, CDR1 is SGHDT and CDR2 YYEEEE. V lost 0 bases to trimming and J lost 5 bases, with 5 bases between them. The CDR3 is 12 residues long. CDR3 nucleotides: TGTGCCAGCAGCTTGGCCAGATATGGCTACACCTTC. It is translated as CASSLARYGYTF.

The rearrangement joins TRBV2 to TRBJ2-1; 10 bases are shared with TRBD2. CDR1 SNHLY and CDR2 FYNNEI come from the germline V gene. The length of the CDR3 is 14 residues. After removal of 6 bases from V and 6 bases from J, the junction contained 5 bases not matched to a gene. CDR3: CASRSGLAVNEQFF. Here the CDR3 DNA reads TGTGCCAGCAGGTCTGGACTAGCGGTCAATGAGCAGTTCTTC. The full variable domain, in which reference TRBV2 and TRBJ2-1 provide the parts outside the CDR3, is EPEVTQTPSHQVTQMGQEVILRCVPISNHLYFYWYRQILGQKVEFLVSFYNNEISEKSEIFDDQFSVERPDGSNFTLKIRSTKLEDSAMYFCASRSGLAVNEQFFGPGTRLTVL.